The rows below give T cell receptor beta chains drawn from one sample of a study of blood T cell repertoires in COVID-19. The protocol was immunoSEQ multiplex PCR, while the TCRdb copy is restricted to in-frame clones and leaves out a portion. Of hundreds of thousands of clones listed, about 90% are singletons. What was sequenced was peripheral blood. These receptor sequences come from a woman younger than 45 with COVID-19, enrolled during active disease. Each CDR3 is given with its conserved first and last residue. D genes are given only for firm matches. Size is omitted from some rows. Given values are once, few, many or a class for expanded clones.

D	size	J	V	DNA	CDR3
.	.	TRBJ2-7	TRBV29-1	TGCAGCGTTGAACGGTATGGCTACGAGCAGTACTTC	CSVERYGYEQYF
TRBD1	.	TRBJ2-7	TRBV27	TGTGCCAGCAGTCCGGGACAGGGATTCTACGAGCAGTACTTC	CASSPGQGFYEQYF
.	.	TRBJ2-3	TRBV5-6	TGTGCCAGCAGCTTGTGGGCGGGCGCAGATACGCAGTATTTT	CASSLWAGADTQYF
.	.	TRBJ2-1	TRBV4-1	TGCGCCAGCAAAGCCGGGACTCGTAACAATGAGCAGTTCTTC	CASKAGTRNNEQFF
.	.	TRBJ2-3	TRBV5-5	TGTGCCAGCAGCTTGCTGCGGGACGTCGCAAATACGCAGTATTTT	CASSLLRDVANTQYF
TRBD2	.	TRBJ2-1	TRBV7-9	TGTGCCAGCAGCTTAGGGGCCGCACTAGCGGGAGAGCAGTTCTTC	CASSLGAALAGEQFF
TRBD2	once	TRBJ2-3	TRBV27	TGTGCCAGCACCCCGACTAGCCGGCGGGATACGCAGTATTTT	CASTPTSRRDTQYF
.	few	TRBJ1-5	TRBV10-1	TGCGCCAGCAGTGAAAGACTGAGTGCTAGCAATCAGCCCCAGCATTTT	CASSERLSASNQPQHF
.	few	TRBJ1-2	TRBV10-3	TGTGCCATAACAGGGAACTATGGCTACACCTTC	CAITGNYGYTF
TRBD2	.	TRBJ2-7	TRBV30	TGTGCCTGGAGCCCTGGACTAGCGGGAGTCTACGAGCAGTACTTC	CAWSPGLAGVYEQYF
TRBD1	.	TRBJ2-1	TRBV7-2	TGTGCCAGCAGCACCCGGACAGGGAATGAGCAGTTCTTC	CASSTRTGNEQFF
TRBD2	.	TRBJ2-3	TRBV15	TGTGCCACCAGCAACCCCCCTAGCGGGAGGGAGTGGTCGCAGTATTTT	CATSNPPSGREWSQYF
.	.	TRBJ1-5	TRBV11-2	TGTGCCAGCAGCTTCGGGATCAATCAGCCCCAGCATTTT	CASSFGINQPQHF
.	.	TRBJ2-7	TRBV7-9	TGTGCCAGCAGCTCGAGTAAACGGGGCGAGCAGTACTTC	CASSSSKRGEQYF
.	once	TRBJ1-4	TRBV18	TGTGCCAGCTCACCGCAGGGGAATGAAAAACTGTTTTTT	CASSPQGNEKLFF
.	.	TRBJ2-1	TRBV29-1	TGCAGCGTTACGGTGAGCTACAATGAGCAGTTCTTC	CSVTVSYNEQFF
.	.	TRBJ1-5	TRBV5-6	TGTGCCAGCAGCTTGGCCGGGAATAAGCAGCCCCAGCATTTT	CASSLAGNKQPQHF
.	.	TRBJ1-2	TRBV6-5	TGTGCCAGCAGTTACTCCAGGACTAACTATGGCTACACCTTC	CASSYSRTNYGYTF
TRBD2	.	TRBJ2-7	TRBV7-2	TGTGCCAGCAGCCCCGGGCGGGAGGGAGGTGAGCAGTACTTC	CASSPGREGGEQYF
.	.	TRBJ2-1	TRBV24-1	TGTGCCACCAGTGGGGCAGGGGGGTCCTACAATGAGCAGTTCTTC	CATSGAGGSYNEQFF
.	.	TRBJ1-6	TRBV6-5	TGTGCCAGCAGTTACAGGGGCCCAAATTCACCCCTCCACTTT	CASSYRGPNSPLHF
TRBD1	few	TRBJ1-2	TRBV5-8	TGTGCCAGCAGCTTGGGACAGGGGGCAATCGGCTCCCATGGCTACACCTTC	CASSLGQGAIGSHGYTF
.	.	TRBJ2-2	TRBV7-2	TGTGCCAGCAGCCAACAGGGTGGCGGGGAGCTGTTTTTT	CASSQQGGGELFF
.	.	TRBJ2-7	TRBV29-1	TGCAGCGTCTCAGGAGGGGGGGAAGGTTACGAGCAGTACTTC	CSVSGGGEGYEQYF
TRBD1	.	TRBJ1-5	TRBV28	TGTGCCAGCAGATCCGGGACAGGGGTTGGTCAGCCCCAGCATTTT	CASRSGTGVGQPQHF
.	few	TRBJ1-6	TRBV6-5	TGTGCCAGCAACAGGGCTAGGGGTTCACCCCTCCACTTT	CASNRARGSPLHF
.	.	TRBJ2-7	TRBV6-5	TGTGCCAGCAAGTGGGGGGAGATGGGCTCCTACGAGCAGTACTTC	CASKWGEMGSYEQYF
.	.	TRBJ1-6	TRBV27	TGTGCCACGCGTCTGGGGGCCGCCTATAATTCACCCCTCCACTTT	CATRLGAAYNSPLHF
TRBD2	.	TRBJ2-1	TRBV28	TGTGCCAGCAGTTTCAGGACTAGCGAGCAGTTCTTC	CASSFRTSEQFF
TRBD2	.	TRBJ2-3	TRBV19	TGTGCCAGTAGTATCATAGCGGGGGTCACAGATACGCAGTATTTT	CASSIIAGVTDTQYF
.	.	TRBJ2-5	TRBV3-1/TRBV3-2	TGTGCCAGCAGCCAAGGGACAACCCGGGAGACCCAGTACTTC	CASSQGTTRETQYF
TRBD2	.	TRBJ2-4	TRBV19	TGTGCCAGTAGTCCTTGGACTAGCGGGCCCTCGAACATTCAGTACTTC	CASSPWTSGPSNIQYF
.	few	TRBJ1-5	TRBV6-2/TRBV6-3	TGTGCCAGCAGTTTCGCAGATGCCAATCAGCCCCAGCATTTT	CASSFADANQPQHF
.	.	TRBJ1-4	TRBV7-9	TGTGCCAGCAGCTTAGTTGAGGGATCGGGTAATGAAAAACTGTTTTTT	CASSLVEGSGNEKLFF
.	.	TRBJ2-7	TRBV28	TGTGCCAGCAGCCGACTACCCTCCAACGAGCAGTACTTC	CASSRLPSNEQYF
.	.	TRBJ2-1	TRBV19	TGTGCCAGTAGTATAGCCCCGACTTCGGTCCACCACAATGAGCAGTTCTTC	CASSIAPTSVHHNEQFF
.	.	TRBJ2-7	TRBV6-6	TGTGCCAGCAGTTACTCAGGGGACTTCTACGAGCAGTACTTC	CASSYSGDFYEQYF
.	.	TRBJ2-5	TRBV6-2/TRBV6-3	TGTGCCAGCAGTTACGATCGGGGGGAGACCCAGTACTTC	CASSYDRGETQYF
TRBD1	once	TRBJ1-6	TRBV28	TGTGCCAGCAGGGTAACAGGGGGCGCGGGAAATTCACCCCTCCACTTT	CASRVTGGAGNSPLHF
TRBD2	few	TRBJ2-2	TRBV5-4	TGTGCCAGCAGCTTGGCCAAAGGCGAGCGGGGGACCGGGGAGCTGTTTTTT	CASSLAKGERGTGELFF
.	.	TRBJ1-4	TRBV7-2	TGTGCCAGCAGCTTTACCGGGGCAACTAATGAAAAACTGTTTTTT	CASSFTGATNEKLFF
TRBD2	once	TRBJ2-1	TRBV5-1	TGCGCCAGCAGCCGGGAGGGCCAACCTACGATCAATGAGCAGTTCTTC	CASSREGQPTINEQFF
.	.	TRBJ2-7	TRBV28	TGTGCCTCGGCGAGCGCGGTTCTAGGTACCTACGAGCAGTACTTC	CASASAVLGTYEQYF
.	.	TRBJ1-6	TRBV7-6	TGTGCCAGCAGCCTTACACAGAGCTCCTATAATTCACCCCTCCACTTT	CASSLTQSSYNSPLHF
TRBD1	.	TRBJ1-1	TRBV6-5	TGTGCCAGCAGCGTCCCGGGACAGGGTGAAGCTTTCTTT	CASSVPGQGEAFF
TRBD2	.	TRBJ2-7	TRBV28	TGTGCCAGCAGTCTCCCACGAGCGGGAGGGTACGAGCAGTACTTC	CASSLPRAGGYEQYF